This is a list of T cell receptor beta chains from one sample in a study of T cell changes during pregnancy in multiple sclerosis. Profiled with immunoSEQ multiplex PCR; TCRdb holds only in-frame clones, not every one. Altogether 45,000 to 65,000 clones are present, under 95% being singletons, with the ten largest covering around 3.5%. The material sequenced was peripheral blood, taken after pregnancy. These receptors were obtained from a female donor in good health, enrolled as a control in a pregnancy study. The CDR3 runs from the conserved cysteine through the conserved F or W. D genes are given only for firm matches. Part of the rows lack a size; the others show once, few, many or a class for expanded clones.

D gene,CDR3 length,J gene,clone size,V gene,CDR3 protein,CDR3 DNA
NA,16,TRBJ1-4,NA,TRBV5-4,CASSFTGRATNEKLFF,TGTGCCAGCAGCTTCACAGGGAGGGCAACTAATGAAAAACTGTTTTTT
TRBD1,14,TRBJ2-3,NA,TRBV7-3,CASSPGQGSDTQYF,TGTGCCAGCAGCCCCGGACAGGGTTCGGATACGCAGTATTTT
NA,14,TRBJ1-1,NA,TRBV19,CASSIVWGRTEAFF,TGTGCCAGTAGTATAGTCTGGGGGCGGACTGAAGCTTTCTTT
NA,16,TRBJ1-1,NA,TRBV2,CASSEALDRGGTEAFF,TGTGCCAGCAGTGAAGCGCTTGATAGGGGAGGGACTGAAGCTTTCTTT
TRBD2,14,TRBJ2-7,NA,TRBV10-3,CAISVGLVQDEQYF,TGTGCCATCAGTGTGGGACTAGTCCAGGACGAGCAGTACTTC
NA,17,TRBJ2-2,NA,TRBV9,CASGQPRGAPNTGELFF,TGTGCCAGCGGACAGCCACGGGGCGCTCCGAACACCGGGGAGCTGTTTTTT
NA,15,TRBJ2-3,NA,TRBV5-1,CASSLTTGSTDTQYF,TGCGCCAGCAGCTTGACGACAGGCAGCACAGATACGCAGTATTTT
TRBD2,15,TRBJ2-3,NA,TRBV19,CASSRTSGNTDTQYF,TGTGCCAGTAGTCGGACTAGCGGGAACACAGATACGCAGTATTTT
NA,13,TRBJ1-1,NA,TRBV2,CASTFTENTEAFF,TGTGCCAGCACCTTTACTGAGAACACTGAAGCTTTCTTT
TRBD2,14,TRBJ2-7,NA,TRBV7-2,CASSLATSGVGQYF,TGTGCCAGCAGCTTAGCGACTAGCGGGGTTGGCCAGTACTTC
TRBD1,15,TRBJ2-2,NA,TRBV5-1,CASSSGTGGTGELFF,TGCGCCAGCAGCTCCGGGACAGGGGGCACCGGGGAGCTGTTTTTT
NA,14,TRBJ1-1,NA,TRBV29-1,CSGWQAIMNTEAFF,TGCAGCGGATGGCAGGCAATCATGAACACTGAAGCTTTCTTT
NA,14,TRBJ1-2,NA,TRBV15,CATSRDVRKDGYTF,TGTGCCACCAGCAGAGATGTCAGGAAGGATGGCTACACCTTC
NA,11,TRBJ2-1,NA,TRBV13,CASSPSDEQFF,TGTGCCAGCAGCCCCTCCGATGAGCAGTTCTTC
TRBD2,16,TRBJ2-5,NA,TRBV5-1,CASSLGWTSGQETQYF,TGCGCCAGCAGCTTGGGTTGGACTAGCGGCCAAGAGACCCAGTACTTC
TRBD1,13,TRBJ1-1,NA,TRBV4-3,CASSQETGGKAFF,TGCGCCAGCAGCCAAGAAACAGGGGGCAAAGCTTTCTTT
TRBD2,15,TRBJ2-7,NA,TRBV5-1,CASSLAMTSGYEQYF,TGCGCCAGCAGCTTGGCGATGACTAGCGGGTACGAGCAGTACTTC
TRBD2,15,TRBJ2-2,NA,TRBV19,CASSIVGGPSGELFF,TGTGCCAGTAGTATTGTGGGAGGGCCTAGCGGGGAGCTGTTTTTT
NA,15,TRBJ1-1,NA,TRBV29-1,CSLWGGAGKNTEAFF,TGCAGCCTCTGGGGGGGGGCTGGGAAGAACACTGAAGCTTTCTTT
NA,13,TRBJ1-1,once,TRBV18,CASSPLAGAEAFF,TGTGCCAGCTCACCACTCGCAGGCGCTGAAGCTTTCTTT
TRBD1,15,TRBJ2-5,NA,TRBV6-1,CASSRQGETQETQYF,TGTGCCAGCAGTCGACAGGGGGAAACCCAAGAGACCCAGTACTTC
TRBD2,17,TRBJ2-7,NA,TRBV18,CASSLTSGGPPPYEQYF,TGTGCCAGCTCCCTGACTAGCGGGGGGCCTCCCCCCTACGAGCAGTACTTC